Listed here is a single TCR beta chain. The CDR3 length is 16 residues. Per the germline V gene, CDR1 is LNHDA and CDR2 is SQIVND (reference sequence). Losses at the gene ends were 6 bases for V and 4 bases for J; bases not matched to a gene: 8. Using immunoSEQ multiplex PCR, the repertoire was profiled, and TCRdb retains in-frame clones only, with some absent. The top ten clones hold approximately 0.63% of a sample with over 150,000 clones, around 85% of them seen once. This sample stems from a study of blood T cell repertoires in COVID-19. What was sequenced was peripheral blood. This TCR was sampled from a man aged 55 to 70 with COVID-19, enrolled during active disease. V usage is TRBV19 and J usage is TRBJ2-3; 12 bases fit TRBD2. The CDR3 protein is CASSRRLAGDPDTQYF. CDR3 nucleotide sequence: TGTGCCAGTAGCCGCAGACTAGCGGGAGATCCAGATACGCAGTATTTT. The full variable domain, rest sourced from reference TRBV19 and TRBJ2-3, is DGGITQSPKYLFRKEGQNVTLSCEQNLNHDAMYWYRQDPGQGLRLIYYSQIVNDFQKGDIAEGYSVSREKKESFPLTVTSAQKNPTAFYLCASSRRLAGDPDTQYFGPGTRLTVL.